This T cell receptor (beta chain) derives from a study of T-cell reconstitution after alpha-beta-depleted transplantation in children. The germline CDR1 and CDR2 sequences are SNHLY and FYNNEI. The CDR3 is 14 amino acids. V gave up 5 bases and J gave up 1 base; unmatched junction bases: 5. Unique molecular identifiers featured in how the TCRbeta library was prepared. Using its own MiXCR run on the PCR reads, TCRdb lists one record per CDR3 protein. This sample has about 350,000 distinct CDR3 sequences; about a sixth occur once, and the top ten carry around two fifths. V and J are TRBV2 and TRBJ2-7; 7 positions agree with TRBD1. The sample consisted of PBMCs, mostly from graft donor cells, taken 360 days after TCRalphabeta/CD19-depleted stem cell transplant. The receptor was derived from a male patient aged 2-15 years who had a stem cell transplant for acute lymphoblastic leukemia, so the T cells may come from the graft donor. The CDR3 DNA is TGTGCCAGCAGTCAAGACAGGGCTTCCTACGAGCAGTACTTC. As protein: CASSQDRASYEQYF.